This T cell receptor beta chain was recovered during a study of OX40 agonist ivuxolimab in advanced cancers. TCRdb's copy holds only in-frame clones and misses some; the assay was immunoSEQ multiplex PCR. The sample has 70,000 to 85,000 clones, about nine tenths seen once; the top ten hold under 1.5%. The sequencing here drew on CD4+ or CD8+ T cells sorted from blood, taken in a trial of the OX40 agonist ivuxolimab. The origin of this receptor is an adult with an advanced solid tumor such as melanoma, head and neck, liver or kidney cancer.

The CDR3 loop reads CASSRDLNQPQHF. CDR3 sequence (DNA): TGTGCCAGCAGTCGGGACCTGAATCAGCCCCAGCATTTT. This chain joins TRBV2 and TRBJ1-5; a weak D match, TRBD1 (5 bases). V lost 5 bases and J lost 4, with 9 bases in between. Germline V lookup: CDR1 SNHLY, CDR2 FYNNEI. The CDR3 runs 13 residues.